This T cell receptor (beta chain) is drawn from a study of cytomegalovirus exposure and HLA in healthy donors. Study-wide results and caveats: Productive status was seen about 90% or about 30% of the time for most TCR beta V segments in an earlier analysis. For TCR beta chains, V- and J-gene trimming was later linked to a missense DCLRE1C variant.

For this clone: Its antigen is unidentified.

The primer mix had 60 Vbeta and 13 Jbeta primers. TCRdb's copy holds only in-frame clones and misses some; the assay was immunoSEQ multiplex PCR. The sample lists about 110,000 clones, approximately 70% occurring once. Trimming cost V 7 bases and J 8 bases, with 17 bases left between them. The CDR3 contains 13 residues. Germline CDR1 reads SQVTM; CDR2 reads ANQGSEA. The chain couples TRBV29-1 to TRBJ1-4, with D perhaps matching TRBD1 (5 bases). The sequenced material came from PBMCs. The clonotype originates from a man aged 35-49 years in good health and CMV-seronegative. CDR3 sequence (DNA): TGCAGCGCTACGGAGGGGTTGGAGGAAAAACTGTTTTTT. Protein product: CSATEGLEEKLFF.